The clone carrying this T cell receptor (beta chain) was counted between two and nine times. TCRdb keeps only in-frame clones here, not all; method: immunoSEQ multiplex PCR. The sample has around 90,000 clones, 85% seen once. The record originates from a study of control samples from healthy donors and cancer patients. The specimen was blood. This receptor was obtained from a woman aged 40 to 50 in good health.

For the CDR3, the DNA is TGCGCCAGCAGCTTGGCCGCCCAGGGGACCGGGGAGCTGTTTTTT. This encodes CASSLAAQGTGELFF. The chain couples TRBV5-1 to TRBJ2-2, with D perhaps TRBD1 (6 bases). CDR1 and CDR2 from the germline V gene are SGHRS and YFSETQ. The CDR3 covers 15 residues. V lost 0 bases, J lost 5 bases, and 11 bases lay in between.